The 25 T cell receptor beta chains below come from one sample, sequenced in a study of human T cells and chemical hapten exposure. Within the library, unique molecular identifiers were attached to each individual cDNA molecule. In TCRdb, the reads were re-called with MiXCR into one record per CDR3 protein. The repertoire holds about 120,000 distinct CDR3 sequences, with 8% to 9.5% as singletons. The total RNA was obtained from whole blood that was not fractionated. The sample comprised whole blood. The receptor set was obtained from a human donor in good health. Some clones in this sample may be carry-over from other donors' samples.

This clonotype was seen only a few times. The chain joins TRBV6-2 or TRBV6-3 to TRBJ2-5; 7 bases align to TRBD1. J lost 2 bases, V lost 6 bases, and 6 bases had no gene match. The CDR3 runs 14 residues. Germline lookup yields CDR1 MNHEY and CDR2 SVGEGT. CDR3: CASRLRGTQETQYF. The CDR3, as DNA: TGTGCCAGCAGGCTCAGGGGGACACAAGAGACCCAGTACTTC.

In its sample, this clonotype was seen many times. The CDR3 sequence is CASNPQGPGQPQHF. The CDR3 bases are TGTGCCAGCAACCCACAGGGGCCCGGACAGCCCCAGCATTTT. The rearrangement links TRBV27 to TRBJ1-5; the match to TRBD1 covers 7 bases. Germline values: CDR1 MNHEY, CDR2 SMNVEV (reference sequence). CDR3 length equals 14 residues. V gave up 7 bases and J gave up 7 bases; unmatched junction bases: 10.

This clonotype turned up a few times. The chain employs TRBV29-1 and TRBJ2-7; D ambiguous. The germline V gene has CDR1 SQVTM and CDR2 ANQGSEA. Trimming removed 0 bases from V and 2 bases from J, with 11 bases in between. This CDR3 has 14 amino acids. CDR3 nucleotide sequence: TGCAGCGTTGAAGACGGGCCGTCGGCCTACGAGCAGTACTTC. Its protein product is CSVEDGPSAYEQYF.

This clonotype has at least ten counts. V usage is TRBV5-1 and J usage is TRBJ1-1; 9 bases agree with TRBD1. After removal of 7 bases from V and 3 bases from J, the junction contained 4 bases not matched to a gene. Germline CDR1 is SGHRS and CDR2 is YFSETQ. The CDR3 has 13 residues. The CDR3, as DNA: TGCGCCAGCCGAGACAGGGGGGACACTGAAGCTTTCTTT. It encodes CASRDRGDTEAFF.

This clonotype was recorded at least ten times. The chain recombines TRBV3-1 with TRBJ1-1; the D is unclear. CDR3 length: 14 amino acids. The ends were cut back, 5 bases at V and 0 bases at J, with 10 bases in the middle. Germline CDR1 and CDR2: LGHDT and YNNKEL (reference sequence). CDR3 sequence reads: CASSRAIMNTEAFF. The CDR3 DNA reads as TGTGCCAGCAGCAGGGCCATTATGAACACTGAAGCTTTCTTT.

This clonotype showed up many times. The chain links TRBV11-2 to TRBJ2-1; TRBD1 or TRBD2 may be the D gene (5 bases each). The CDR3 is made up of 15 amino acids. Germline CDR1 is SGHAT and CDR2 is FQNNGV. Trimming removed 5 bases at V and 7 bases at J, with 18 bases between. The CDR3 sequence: CASSTPGTINNEQFF. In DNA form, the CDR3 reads TGTGCCAGCAGCACTCCCGGGACCATAAATAATGAGCAGTTCTTC.

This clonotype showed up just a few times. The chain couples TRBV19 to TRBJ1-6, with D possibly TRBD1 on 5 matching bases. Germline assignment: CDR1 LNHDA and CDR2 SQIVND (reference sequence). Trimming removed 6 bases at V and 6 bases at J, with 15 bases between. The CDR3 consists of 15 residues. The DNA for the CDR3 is TGTGCCAGTAGGGGCCTAGGGACGCGTAATTCACCCCTCCACTTT. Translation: CASRGLGTRNSPLHF.

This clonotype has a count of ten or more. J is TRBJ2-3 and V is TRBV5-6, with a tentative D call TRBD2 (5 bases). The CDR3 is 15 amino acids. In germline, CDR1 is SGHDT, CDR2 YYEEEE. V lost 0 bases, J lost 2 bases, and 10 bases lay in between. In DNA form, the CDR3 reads TGTGCCAGCAGCTTGGAGGAGGACTTCACAGATACGCAGTATTTT. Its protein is CASSLEEDFTDTQYF.

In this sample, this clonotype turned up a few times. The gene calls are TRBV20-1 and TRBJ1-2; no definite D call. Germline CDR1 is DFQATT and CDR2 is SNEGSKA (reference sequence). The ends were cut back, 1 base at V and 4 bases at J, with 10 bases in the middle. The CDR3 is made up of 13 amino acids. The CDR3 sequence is CSARGDGSYGYTF. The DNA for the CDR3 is TGCAGTGCTAGAGGCGACGGGTCCTATGGCTACACCTTC.

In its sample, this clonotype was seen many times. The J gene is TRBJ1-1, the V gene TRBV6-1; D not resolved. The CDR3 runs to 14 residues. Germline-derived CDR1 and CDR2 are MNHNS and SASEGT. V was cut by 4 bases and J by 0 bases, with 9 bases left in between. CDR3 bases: TGTGCCAGCAGTGCAGAGGGTCTGAACACTGAAGCTTTCTTT. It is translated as CASSAEGLNTEAFF.

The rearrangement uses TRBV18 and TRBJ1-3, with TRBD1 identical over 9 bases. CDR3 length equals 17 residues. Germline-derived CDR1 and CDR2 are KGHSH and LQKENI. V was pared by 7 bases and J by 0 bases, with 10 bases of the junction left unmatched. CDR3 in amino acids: CASFPPGQGHSGNTIYF. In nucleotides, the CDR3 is TGTGCCAGCTTCCCTCCGGGACAGGGCCACTCTGGAAACACCATATATTTT.

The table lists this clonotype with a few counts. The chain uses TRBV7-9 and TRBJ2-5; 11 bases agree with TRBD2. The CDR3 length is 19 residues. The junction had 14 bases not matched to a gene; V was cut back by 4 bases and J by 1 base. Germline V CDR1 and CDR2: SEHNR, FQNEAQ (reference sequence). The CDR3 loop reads CASSSRLAPGLAAQETQYF. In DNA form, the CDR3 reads TGTGCCAGCAGCTCGCGACTCGCACCGGGACTAGCGGCCCAAGAGACCCAGTACTTC. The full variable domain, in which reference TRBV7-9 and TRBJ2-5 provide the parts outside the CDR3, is DTGVSQNPRHKITKRGQNVTFRCDPISEHNRLYWYRQTLGQGPEFLTYFQNEAQLEKSRLLSDRFSAERPKGSFSTLEIQRTEQGDSAMYLCASSSRLAPGLAAQETQYFGPGTRLLVL.

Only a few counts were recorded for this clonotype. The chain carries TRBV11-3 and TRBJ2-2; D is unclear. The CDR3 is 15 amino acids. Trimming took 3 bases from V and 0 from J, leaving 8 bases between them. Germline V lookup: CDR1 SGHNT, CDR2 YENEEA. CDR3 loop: CASSLRYPNTGELFF. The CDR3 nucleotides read TGTGCCAGCAGCTTGAGGTATCCGAACACCGGGGAGCTGTTTTTT.

The CDR3 sequence: CARSLGTAGYTF. The CDR3 DNA sequence: TGTGCCAGAAGCTTGGGGACAGCGGGCTACACCTTC. The chain joins TRBV5-3 to TRBJ1-2, with D possibly matching TRBD1 (6 bases). Being an ORF, TRBV5-3 has a function that is uncertain. V was trimmed by 0 bases and J by 8 bases, leaving 8 bases between them. CDR3 size: 12 residues.

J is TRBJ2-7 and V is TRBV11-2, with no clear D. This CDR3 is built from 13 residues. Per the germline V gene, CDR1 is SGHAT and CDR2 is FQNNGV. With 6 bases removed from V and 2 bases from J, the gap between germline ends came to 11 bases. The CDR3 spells CASSNEAAYEQYF. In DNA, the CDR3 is TGTGCCAGCAGTAACGAAGCAGCCTACGAGCAGTACTTC.

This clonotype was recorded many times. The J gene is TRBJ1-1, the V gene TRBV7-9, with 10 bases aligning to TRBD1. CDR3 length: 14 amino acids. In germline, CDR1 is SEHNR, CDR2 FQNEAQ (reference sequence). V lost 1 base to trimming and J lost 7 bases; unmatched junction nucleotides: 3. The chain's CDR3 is CASSLGQGAGEAFF. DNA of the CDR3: TGTGCCAGCAGCTTAGGACAGGGGGCCGGTGAAGCTTTCTTT.

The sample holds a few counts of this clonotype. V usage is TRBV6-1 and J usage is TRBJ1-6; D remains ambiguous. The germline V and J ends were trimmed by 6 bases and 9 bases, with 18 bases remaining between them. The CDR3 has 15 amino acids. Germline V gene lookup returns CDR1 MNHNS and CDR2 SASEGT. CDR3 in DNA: TGTGCCAGCAGACCCCCGCCGAACGCGGCTTCACCCCTCCACTTT. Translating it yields CASRPPPNAASPLHF.

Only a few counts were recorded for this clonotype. The chain's CDR3 is CSVEGRGYNEQFF. In nucleotides, the CDR3 is TGCAGCGTTGAGGGCAGGGGCTACAATGAGCAGTTCTTC. This chain joins TRBV29-1 and TRBJ2-1, with D tentatively TRBD1 (6 bases). Germline V lookup: CDR1 SQVTM, CDR2 ANQGSEA. The CDR3 has 13 amino acids. The germline V and J ends were trimmed by 3 bases and 3 bases, with 9 bases remaining between them.

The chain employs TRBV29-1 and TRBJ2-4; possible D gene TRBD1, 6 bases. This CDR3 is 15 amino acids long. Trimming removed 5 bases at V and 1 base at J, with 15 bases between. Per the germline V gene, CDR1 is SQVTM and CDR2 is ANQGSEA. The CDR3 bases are TGCAGCGTTTCGGACAGCCTATTGGCCAAAAACATTCAGTACTTC. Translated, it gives CSVSDSLLAKNIQYF.

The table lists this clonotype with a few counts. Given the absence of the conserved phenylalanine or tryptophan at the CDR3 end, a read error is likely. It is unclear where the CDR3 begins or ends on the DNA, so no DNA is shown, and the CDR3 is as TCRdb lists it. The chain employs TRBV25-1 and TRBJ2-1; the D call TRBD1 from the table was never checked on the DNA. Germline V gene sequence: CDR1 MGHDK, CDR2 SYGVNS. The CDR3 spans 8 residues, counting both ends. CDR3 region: CASSEPRG.

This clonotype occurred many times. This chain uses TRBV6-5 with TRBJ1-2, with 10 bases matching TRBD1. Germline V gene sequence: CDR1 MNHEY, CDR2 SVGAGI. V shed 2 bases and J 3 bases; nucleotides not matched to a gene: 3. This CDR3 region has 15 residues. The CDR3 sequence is CASSYRDRGDYGYTF. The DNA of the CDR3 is TGTGCCAGCAGTTACCGGGACAGGGGAGACTATGGCTACACCTTC.

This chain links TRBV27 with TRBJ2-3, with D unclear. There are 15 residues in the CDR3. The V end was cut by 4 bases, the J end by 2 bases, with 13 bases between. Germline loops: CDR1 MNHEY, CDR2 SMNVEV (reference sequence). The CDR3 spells CASSYGVGITDTQYF. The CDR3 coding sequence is TGTGCCAGCAGTTATGGTGTAGGAATCACAGATACGCAGTATTTT.

The CDR3 nucleotides are TGTGCCAGCAGCTGGGCGAAGGTGGACAATGAGCAGTTCTTC. Translating gives CASSWAKVDNEQFF. The chain combines TRBV5-6 with TRBJ2-1; D is unclear. Germline assignment: CDR1 SGHDT and CDR2 YYEEEE. The CDR3 spans 14 residues. Trimming removed 3 bases from V and 5 bases from J, with 12 bases in between.

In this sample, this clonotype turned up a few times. Written as DNA, the CDR3 is TGCGCCAGCAGCCAAGAGAAACCGGACAGGGCCACTTTTAATGAAAAACTGTTTTTT. Translation: CASSQEKPDRATFNEKLFF. The chain employs TRBV4-3 and TRBJ1-4; 8 bases fit TRBD1. CDR1 and CDR2 (germline): LGHNA, YSLEER. V shed 0 bases and J 4 bases; nucleotides not matched to a gene: 13. The CDR3 covers 19 residues.

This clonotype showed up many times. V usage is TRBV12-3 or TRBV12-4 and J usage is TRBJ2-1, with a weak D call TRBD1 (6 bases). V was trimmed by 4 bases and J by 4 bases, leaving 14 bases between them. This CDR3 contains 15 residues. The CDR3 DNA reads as TGTGCCAGCAGTTCTCCGGGACACTCTTACAATGAGCAGTTCTTC. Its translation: CASSSPGHSYNEQFF.